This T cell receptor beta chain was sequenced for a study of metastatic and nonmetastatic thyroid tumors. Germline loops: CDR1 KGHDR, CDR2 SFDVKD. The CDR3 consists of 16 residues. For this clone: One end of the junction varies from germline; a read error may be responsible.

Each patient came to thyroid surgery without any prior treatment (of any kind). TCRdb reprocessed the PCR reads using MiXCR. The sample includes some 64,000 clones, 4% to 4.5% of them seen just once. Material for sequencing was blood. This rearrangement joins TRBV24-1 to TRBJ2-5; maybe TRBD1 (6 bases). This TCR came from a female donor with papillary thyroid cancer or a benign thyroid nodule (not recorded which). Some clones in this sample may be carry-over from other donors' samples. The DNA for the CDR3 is TGTGCCACCAGTGACCCCCCCGGGACAACAAAAGAGACCCAGCACTTC. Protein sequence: CATSDPPGTTKETQHF.